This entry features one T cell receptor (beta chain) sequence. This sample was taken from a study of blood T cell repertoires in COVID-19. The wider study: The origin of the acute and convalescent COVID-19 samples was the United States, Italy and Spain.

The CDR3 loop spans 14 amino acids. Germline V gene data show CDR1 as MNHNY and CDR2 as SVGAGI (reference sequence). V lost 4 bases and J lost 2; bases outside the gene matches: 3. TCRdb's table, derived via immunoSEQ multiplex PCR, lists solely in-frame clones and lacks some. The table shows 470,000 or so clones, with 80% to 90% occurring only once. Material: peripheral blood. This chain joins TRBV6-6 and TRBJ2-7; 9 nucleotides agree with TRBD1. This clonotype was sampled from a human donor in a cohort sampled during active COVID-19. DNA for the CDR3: TGTGCCAGCAGTTTCGGACAGGGGACCTACGAGCAGTACTTC. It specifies CASSFGQGTYEQYF.